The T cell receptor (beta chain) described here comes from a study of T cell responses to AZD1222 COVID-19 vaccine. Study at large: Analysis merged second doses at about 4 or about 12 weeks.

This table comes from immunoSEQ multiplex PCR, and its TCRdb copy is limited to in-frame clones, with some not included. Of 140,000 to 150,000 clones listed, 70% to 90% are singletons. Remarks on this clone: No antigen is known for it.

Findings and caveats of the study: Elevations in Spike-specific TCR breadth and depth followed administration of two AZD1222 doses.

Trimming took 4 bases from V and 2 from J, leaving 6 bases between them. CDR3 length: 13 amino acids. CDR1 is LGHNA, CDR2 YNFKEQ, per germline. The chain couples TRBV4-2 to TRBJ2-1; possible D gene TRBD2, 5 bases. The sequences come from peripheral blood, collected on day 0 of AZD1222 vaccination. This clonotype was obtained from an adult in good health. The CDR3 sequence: CASSRGTYNEQFF. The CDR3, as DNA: TGTGCCAGCAGCCGAGGGACCTACAATGAGCAGTTCTTC.